This entry is about one TCR beta chain. V was clipped by 5 bases and J by 3 bases, with 18 bases between them. From germline, CDR1 is SGHTA and CDR2 FQGTGA. This CDR3 comprises 16 residues. The sample originates from a study of blood T cells in healthy people across ages. Through a sample-barcoded 5' primer and a J-beta primer mix, a second PCR was run for roughly 7 to 12 cycles. TCRdb reprocessed the 5' RACE reads with MiXCR, giving one entry per CDR3 protein. The sample shows 350,000 to 450,000 distinct CDR3 sequences, 45% to 65% of them seen only once. Specimen: blood. The TCR originated in a man aged 55 to 70 in good health. V gene TRBV7-3 combines with J gene TRBJ2-3, with no clear D. The CDR3 region is CASSPVGPFWTDTQYF. DNA of the CDR3: TGTGCCAGCAGCCCTGTAGGGCCCTTTTGGACAGATACGCAGTATTTT.